Given below is one T cell receptor beta chain in context. There are 12 residues in the CDR3. Germline values: CDR1 SQVTM, CDR2 ANQGSEA. Trimming pared 5 bases from V and 4 bases from J, leaving 8 bases between. These data belong to a study of control samples from healthy donors and cancer patients. Repertoires were generated with immunoSEQ multiplex PCR, while TCRdb's copy carries only in-frame clones and drops some. The sample shows 15,000 to 19,000 clones, around 87% of them seen only once. Sequenced input: PBMCs. The clonotype was recovered from a woman in her seventies with colorectal cancer. The rearrangement uses TRBV29-1 and TRBJ1-4; maybe TRBD1 (5 bases). The CDR3 protein is CSVLDNNEKLFF. The DNA of the CDR3 is TGCAGCGTTTTGGACAATAATGAAAAACTGTTTTTT. The full variable domain, with the rest looked up from reference TRBV29-1 and TRBJ1-4, is SAVISQKPSRDICQRGTSLTIQCQVDSQVTMMFWYRQQPGQSLTLIATANQGSEATYESGFVIDKFPISRPNLTFSTLTVSNMSPEDSSIYLCSVLDNNEKLFFGSGTQLSVL.